In its sample, the clone carrying this T cell receptor beta chain was seen many times. The antigen is unknown. V was pared by 11 bases and J by 6 bases, with 7 bases of the junction left unmatched. This CDR3 comprises 13 residues. The germline V gene encodes CDR1 MDHEN and CDR2 SYDVKM. This record belongs to a study of T cell repertoires in cytomegalovirus infection. As for the study in general: Use of recently identified HLA-C-restricted and well-studied HLA-B-restricted CMV epitopes was part of the study.

TCRdb ran MiXCR on the reads and lists one entry per CDR3 protein. The profile shows some 920,000 distinct CDR3 sequences, around 31% of them singletons. Study-wide points: The ex vivo response was dominated by HLA-C-restricted CMV-specific TCR beta clonotypes. Summed public TCR beta family frequency identified CMV carriers bearing the relevant HLA.

The clonotype comes from a human donor in good health (CMV status not recorded). Some clones in this sample may be carry-over from other donors' samples. The V gene is TRBV28, the J gene TRBJ2-2; TRBD1 matches 9 bases. The sequenced sample was cultured CD8+ T cells from PBMCs, obtained from culture after CMV antigen stimulation. The CDR3 sequence is CAAGQGLPGELFF. The CDR3 nucleotides read TGTGCCGCAGGACAGGGGTTACCCGGGGAGCTGTTTTTT.